A selection of T cell receptor beta chains follows, all from one sample in a study of CD8+ T cells in alopecia areata. Repertoires were generated with immunoSEQ multiplex PCR, while TCRdb's copy carries only in-frame clones and drops some. This table holds 150,000 or so clones, 67% found once. Material: CD8+ T cells sorted from blood, obtained at week 0. Receptors originate from a human donor with alopecia areata. The CDR3 runs from the conserved cysteine through the conserved F or W. Fields, in order: CDR3 DNA, CDR3 protein, J gene, V gene, D gene, clone size. A D gene is named only where the DNA matches it firmly. Clone size is shown for a subset of rows, as once, few, many or a class of expanded clone.

cdr3_nt: TGTGCCAGCAGCGGAAATATAGTACGGGAGCAGTATTTT
cdr3_aa: CASSGNIVREQYF
j_call: TRBJ2-3
v_call: TRBV2
d_call: -
clone_size: -

cdr3_nt: TGTGCCAGCGGAACAGGGTCTTCGTACGAGCAGTACTTC
cdr3_aa: CASGTGSSYEQYF
j_call: TRBJ2-7
v_call: TRBV7-9
d_call: -
clone_size: -

cdr3_nt: TGTGCCAGTAGCTGGGGACAGGGCTATGGCTACACCTTC
cdr3_aa: CASSWGQGYGYTF
j_call: TRBJ1-2
v_call: TRBV19
d_call: TRBD1
clone_size: -

cdr3_nt: TGTGCCAGCAGCGGGGACAGGGCAGATACGCAGTATTTT
cdr3_aa: CASSGDRADTQYF
j_call: TRBJ2-3
v_call: TRBV5-6
d_call: TRBD1
clone_size: -

cdr3_nt: TGTGCCAGCAGAGCCCGGGTGAACTATGGCTACACCTTC
cdr3_aa: CASRARVNYGYTF
j_call: TRBJ1-2
v_call: TRBV27
d_call: -
clone_size: once

cdr3_nt: TGTGCCAGCAGCTTAGGGGCGTCCCAAGAGACCCAGTACTTC
cdr3_aa: CASSLGASQETQYF
j_call: TRBJ2-5
v_call: TRBV11-2
d_call: -
clone_size: -

cdr3_nt: TGTGCCAGCAGCTTGGTAGGGCGGGGTGCAGATACGCAGTATTTT
cdr3_aa: CASSLVGRGADTQYF
j_call: TRBJ2-3
v_call: TRBV5-6
d_call: -
clone_size: -

cdr3_nt: TGTGCCAGCAGCTTAGAGGGGAGGGGAGCTTTCTTT
cdr3_aa: CASSLEGRGAFF
j_call: TRBJ1-1
v_call: TRBV7-9
d_call: -
clone_size: -

cdr3_nt: TGTGCCAGCAGTGCCCCAGGGGGCCGGTACGAGCAGTACTTC
cdr3_aa: CASSAPGGRYEQYF
j_call: TRBJ2-7
v_call: TRBV6-1
d_call: TRBD1
clone_size: -

cdr3_nt: TGCGCCAGCAGCCAAGCTTGGGCGAGAGAGCAGTACTTC
cdr3_aa: CASSQAWAREQYF
j_call: TRBJ2-7
v_call: TRBV4-1
d_call: -
clone_size: few

cdr3_nt: TGCGCCAGCAGCCCTGGCAATAACAGGCATGGCTACACCTTC
cdr3_aa: CASSPGNNRHGYTF
j_call: TRBJ1-2
v_call: TRBV5-1
d_call: -
clone_size: -

cdr3_nt: TGCGCCAGCAGCTTTGCCCTAGTGGGATACAATGAGCAGTTCTTC
cdr3_aa: CASSFALVGYNEQFF
j_call: TRBJ2-1
v_call: TRBV5-1
d_call: -
clone_size: once

cdr3_nt: TGTGCCTTTGGGGCGGGGGTCAACAATGAGCAGTTCTTC
cdr3_aa: CAFGAGVNNEQFF
j_call: TRBJ2-1
v_call: TRBV30
d_call: TRBD2
clone_size: -

cdr3_nt: TGTGCCAGCAGTACAGGCAGGACCTACGAGCAGTACTTC
cdr3_aa: CASSTGRTYEQYF
j_call: TRBJ2-7
v_call: TRBV7-9
d_call: -
clone_size: -

cdr3_nt: TGTGCCTGGAGTGGTAGCTCCTACAATGAGCAGTTCTTC
cdr3_aa: CAWSGSSYNEQFF
j_call: TRBJ2-1
v_call: TRBV30
d_call: -
clone_size: few

cdr3_nt: TGCGCCAGCAGCCAAACTGGGATACTGGGTAGCGGTATTCTTGCAGAGCAGTACTTC
cdr3_aa: CASSQTGILGSGILAEQYF
j_call: TRBJ2-7
v_call: TRBV4-1
d_call: -
clone_size: -